This T cell receptor beta chain stems from a study of shared clonotypes between healthy human individuals. Turning to the study itself: Researchers drew samples from two women and a few men aged 18 to 49. General study findings and limits: The study found approximately 5% of naive CD4 clonotypes shared across a handful of donors. The represented genetic and exposure-history diversity was limited by the small number of donors. Blood was the only sampled material, and tissue repertoires likely differ.

Here immunoSEQ multiplex PCR was the method, and the copy in TCRdb shows in-frame clones only, minus some. The sample lists about 2,100,000 clones, about 93% seen once, with about 1.8% in the top ten. Naive CD8 cells, CD45RO-negative and positively selected for CCR7, excluded terminally differentiated effector memory CD45RA+ cells. The CDR3 is 12 residues long. V shed 5 bases and J shed 3 bases, with 9 bases lying between them. Germline CDR1 SGHDT, CDR2 YYEEEE. About this clone: No antigen is known for it.

The J gene is TRBJ2-7, the V gene TRBV5-6; TRBD2 is a possible D gene (5 bases). The sequence was collected from a man between 18 and 35 years old in good health. Some clones in this sample may be carry-over from other donors' samples. Input material: naive CD8+ T cells from PBMCs. Here the CDR3 DNA reads TGTGCCAGCAGGCAACTAGGCTACGAGCAGTACTTC. It specifies CASRQLGYEQYF.